What follows are 9 T cell receptor beta chains derived from one specimen sequenced in a study of blood T cells in healthy people across ages. With a J-beta primer mix and a sample-barcoded 5' primer, a second PCR ran roughly 6 to 12 cycles. TCRdb re-analysed the 5' RACE reads in MiXCR, keeping a single row per CDR3 protein. The sample has about 760,000 distinct CDR3 sequences, roughly 25% seen once. The sample also formed part of further work on T cells of mothers and their children.

The source material was blood. These TCRs come from a boy aged 5-17 years in good health.

The chain joins TRBV4-1 to TRBJ2-7; D perhaps matches TRBD1 (6 bases). Germline CDR1 and CDR2: MGHRA and YSYEKL. This CDR3 has 16 amino acids. Deletions cut 3 bases from V and 3 bases from J, with 18 bases between. CDR3 DNA sequence: TGCGCCAGCAGCCATGGACAGTCTCGCTACGGCTACGAGCAGTACTTC. This codes for CASSHGQSRYGYEQYF.

This clonotype has a single count. A much larger clone differs by one base, so this may be a read error. The chain links TRBV3-1 to TRBJ2-5, with 11 bases aligning to TRBD2. Unmatched junction bases numbered 7, after V lost 1 base and J lost 6 bases. The CDR3 has 16 amino acids. Germline lookup yields CDR1 LGHDT and CDR2 YNNKEL (reference sequence). CDR3 protein: CASSQVVAGGKQTQYF. CDR3 sequence (DNA): TGTGCCAGCAGCCAAGTCGTAGCGGGAGGGAAACAGACCCAGTACTTC.

This chain uses TRBV24-1 with TRBJ2-1, with 12 bases aligning to TRBD1. Gene TRBJ2-5 matches the end of the DNA better, so the J call may be wrong. Germline-derived CDR1 and CDR2 are KGHDR and SFDVKD. The CDR3 spans 16 residues. The CDR3 region has the DNA TGTGCCACCAGTGACCCCGGGACAGGGGGCTTAGAGACCCAGTACTTC. Translation gives CATSDPGTGGLETQYF.

The chain carries TRBV28 and TRBJ2-3, with D perhaps given as TRBD1 or TRBD2 (6 bases each). The ends were cut back, 6 bases at V and 4 bases at J, with 11 bases in the middle. This CDR3 is built from 13 residues. CDR1 is MDHEN and CDR2 is SYDVKM in the germline V gene. CDR3 nucleotides: TGTGCCAGCAGGGCCCGGGGGCCAGATACGCAGTATTTT. It encodes CASRARGPDTQYF.

Many counts were recorded for this clonotype. The chain couples TRBV29-1 to TRBJ2-5; D might be TRBD1 or TRBD2, each matching 6 bases. The CDR3 is made up of 13 amino acids. CDR1 is SQVTM, CDR2 ANQGSEA, per germline. V lost 5 bases and J 10 bases, leaving 20 bases between the germline ends. CDR3 sequence reads: CSVQKLKKGGQYF. The CDR3 DNA reads as TGCAGCGTTCAAAAACTAAAAAAGGGGGGCCAGTACTTC.

The rearrangement joins TRBV4-1 to TRBJ2-1; 8 nucleotides line up with TRBD1. The J call may be incorrect, as the DNA end agrees better with TRBJ2-7. The germline CDR1 and CDR2 sequences are MGHRA and YSYEKL. CDR3 size: 15 residues. The CDR3 spells CASSQVDRDHYEQYF. CDR3 coding DNA: TGCGCCAGCAGCCAGGTGGACAGGGACCATTACGAGCAGTACTTC.

The rearrangement joins TRBV2 to TRBJ2-5, with D maybe TRBD2 (5 bases). The CDR3 spans 12 residues. Germline V gives CDR1 SNHLY, CDR2 FYNNEI. Deletions cut 8 bases from V and 4 bases from J, with 11 bases between. The CDR3 coding sequence is TGTGCCAGCGGGGAGCTAAGAGAGACCCAGTACTTC. Its translation: CASGELRETQYF.

This chain connects TRBV2 to TRBJ2-1, with TRBD1 matching over 9 bases. TRBJ2-7 explains the end of the DNA better; the J call may be wrong. The CDR3 consists of 14 residues. Germline values: CDR1 SNHLY, CDR2 FYNNEI. The CDR3 loop reads CASGTGFLSYEQYF. The CDR3 DNA sequence: TGTGCCAGCGGGACAGGGTTCCTTTCCTACGAGCAGTACTTC.

In its sample, this clonotype was seen a few times. This chain links TRBV7-9 with TRBJ2-7; the D call may be TRBD1 or TRBD2 (5 bases each). CDR3 length: 14 amino acids. Germline V lookup: CDR1 SEHNR, CDR2 FQNEAQ (reference sequence). Trimming cost V 3 bases and J 4 bases, with 13 bases left between them. CDR3 DNA: TGTGCCAGCAGCTTGGGGGACGCCCATTACGAGCAGTACTTC. Protein: CASSLGDAHYEQYF.